Sequencing of this T cell receptor beta chain was carried out in a study of Tregs in tolerant kidney transplant recipients. Thawed PBMCs were FACS-sorted into unstimulated CD4+CD25+CD127- regulatory T cells, CD4+CD25- non-regulatory cells, CD4 and CD8 cells. This table comes from immunoSEQ multiplex PCR, and its TCRdb copy is limited to in-frame clones, with some not included. The sample includes some 68,000 clones, 84% seen only once; the top ten take roughly 4%. On this clone itself: Antigen: not known.

Overall study results and limits: The small number of patients limits these findings pending further validation. Expanding Tregs on activated donor B cells appeared to best identify donor-specific TCRbeta clones. This study did not directly address biological reproducibility.

Sequences were obtained from CD4+ T cells from blood. The sequence was obtained from a human donor in good health.

CDR3 nucleotides: TGTGCCAGCGGCGGAGAAGAGACCCAGTACTTC. This gives the protein CASGGEETQYF. The genes are TRBV6-9 and TRBJ2-5; the D is unclear. The CDR3 runs 11 residues. The V end was cut by 8 bases, the J end by 3 bases, with 7 bases between. The V gene's germline CDR1 is MNHGY and CDR2 SVAAGI.